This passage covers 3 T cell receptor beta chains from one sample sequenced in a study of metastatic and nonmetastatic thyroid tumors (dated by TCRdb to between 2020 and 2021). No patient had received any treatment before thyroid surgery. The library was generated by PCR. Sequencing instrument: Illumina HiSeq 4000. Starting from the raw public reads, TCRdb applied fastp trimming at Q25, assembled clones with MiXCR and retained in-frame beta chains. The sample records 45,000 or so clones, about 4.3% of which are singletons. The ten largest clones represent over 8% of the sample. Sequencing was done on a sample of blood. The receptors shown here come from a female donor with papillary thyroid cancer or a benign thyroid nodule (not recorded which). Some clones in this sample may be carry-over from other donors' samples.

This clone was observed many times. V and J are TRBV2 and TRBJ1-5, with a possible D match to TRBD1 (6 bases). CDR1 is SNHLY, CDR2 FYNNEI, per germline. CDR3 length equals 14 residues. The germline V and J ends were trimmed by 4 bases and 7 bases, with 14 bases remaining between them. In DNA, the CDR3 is TGTGCCAGCAGTGTTGCCGGGGGCACACAGCCCCAGCATTTT. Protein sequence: CASSVAGGTQPQHF.

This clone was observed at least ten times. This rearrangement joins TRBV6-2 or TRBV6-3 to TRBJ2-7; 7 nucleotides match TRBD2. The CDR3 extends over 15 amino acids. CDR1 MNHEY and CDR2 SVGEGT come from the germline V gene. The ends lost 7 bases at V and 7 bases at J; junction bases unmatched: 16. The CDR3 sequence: CASTLRGSTPAEQYF. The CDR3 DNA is TGTGCCAGCACCCTACGCGGGAGCACTCCGGCGGAGCAGTACTTC.

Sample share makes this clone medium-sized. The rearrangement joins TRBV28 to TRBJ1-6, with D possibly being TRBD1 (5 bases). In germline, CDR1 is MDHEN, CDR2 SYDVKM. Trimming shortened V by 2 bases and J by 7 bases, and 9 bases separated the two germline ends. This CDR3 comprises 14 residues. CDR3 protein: CASSLGQGNSPLHF. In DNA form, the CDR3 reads TGTGCCAGCAGTTTAGGGCAGGGAAATTCACCCCTCCACTTT.